This TCR beta chain was recorded in a study of shared clonotypes between healthy human individuals. This CDR3 contains 15 residues. Trimming stripped 2 bases from V and 5 bases from J, with 15 bases between. CDR1 is SGHAT, CDR2 FQNNGV, per germline. Every subset had its genomic DNA shared out evenly among several immunoSEQ plates. Original analysis: Junction-only sequences produced by ImmunoSEQ had no quality scores, so filtering differed. TCRdb keeps only in-frame clones here, not all; method: immunoSEQ multiplex PCR. The V and J calls and the clone size are those of that table, but D and trimming were determined from the DNA. Among around 700,000 clones listed, roughly 70% were seen once.

This TCR was recovered from a woman younger than 45 in good health. Source material: memory CD4+ T cells sorted from blood. Subset defined: CD45RA-negative fraction. The rearrangement links TRBV11-2 to TRBJ2-5; D is perhaps TRBD1 or TRBD2 (5 bases each). The CDR3 is CASSLRTGTGETQYF. The DNA of the CDR3 is TGTGCCAGCAGCTTAAGAACTGGGACGGGGGAGACCCAGTACTTC.